What follows are 23 T cell receptor beta chains derived from one specimen sequenced in a study of HIV-infected children after antiretroviral therapy interruption. Unique molecular identifiers were included in an RNA-based 3' RACE TCR library. TCRdb recomputed calls from the 3' RACE reads with MiXCR, one row per CDR3 protein. The sample shows roughly 4,100 distinct CDR3 sequences, 4% to 5% of them seen only once. Treatment reported: PENTA 11 planned treatment interruption arm or continuous ART arm. The sequenced sample was CD45RO+ CD8+ T cells from PBMCs, pooled from several time points, obtained from a donor given antiretroviral therapy, either interrupted or continuous. Subset here: memory CD8+ CD45RO+ CD45RA- T cells. The source of these receptors is a pool of human donors with HIV.

The V call is TRBV7-2, the J call TRBJ1-3; no clear D gene. This CDR3 comprises 16 residues. In germline, CDR1 is SGHTA, CDR2 FQGNSA. The ends were cut back, 1 base at V and 2 bases at J, with 12 bases in the middle. CDR3 bases: TGTGCCAGCAGCTTAGTGCTGCACTTACCTGGAAACACCATATATTTT. It translates to CASSLVLHLPGNTIYF.

This clonotype has ten or more counts. The CDR3 sequence is CSVTSGGAYNEQFF. The CDR3 DNA reads TGCAGTGTTACTAGCGGGGGGGCCTACAATGAGCAGTTCTTC. V gene TRBV20-1 combines with J gene TRBJ2-1, with TRBD2 matching over 13 bases. This CDR3 region has 14 residues. V dropped 7 bases and J dropped 2; count of bases not matched to a gene: 2. Germline CDR1 reads DFQATT; CDR2 reads SNEGSKA (reference sequence).

This clonotype was found a few times. The chain is built from TRBV4-1 and TRBJ1-2, with D possibly TRBD1 on 5 matching bases. The CDR3 runs to 15 residues. Germline loops: CDR1 MGHRA, CDR2 YSYEKL. The V gene lost 3 bases and the J gene lost 4 bases, with 15 bases spanning the gap. The CDR3 loop reads CASSHPSGDFYGYTF. CDR3 DNA sequence: TGCGCCAGCAGCCATCCCAGCGGGGACTTCTATGGCTACACCTTC.

The chain is built from TRBV7-9 and TRBJ1-1; D is uncertain. The CDR3 loop spans 15 amino acids. The V gene's germline CDR1 is SEHNR and CDR2 FQNEAQ (reference sequence). V lost 0 bases and J lost 1, with 9 bases in between. CDR3 nucleotides: TGTGCCAGCAGCTTAGCTGGACGGGCGAACACTGAAGCTTTCTTT. Amino acids: CASSLAGRANTEAFF.

The CDR3 region is CASSFRTSGGAGTDTQYF. The CDR3 nucleotides read TGTGCCAGCAGCTTCCGGACTAGCGGGGGGGCTGGCACAGATACGCAGTATTTT. The V and J genes are TRBV7-2 and TRBJ2-3; TRBD2 aligns across 15 bases. After removal of 3 bases from V and 1 base from J, the junction contained 5 bases not matched to a gene. The CDR3 is 18 amino acids. CDR1 is SGHTA, CDR2 FQGNSA, per germline.

This clonotype has at least ten counts. The chain couples TRBV9 to TRBJ1-1; the D is unclear. Germline V gene lookup returns CDR1 SGDLS and CDR2 YYNGEE. CDR3 length equals 13 residues. The V gene lost 4 bases and the J gene lost 4 bases, with 11 bases spanning the gap. The CDR3 bases are TGTGCCAGCAGCCAGTACTGGGGCACTGAAGCTTTCTTT. It encodes CASSQYWGTEAFF.

At least ten counts were recorded for this clonotype. This chain connects TRBV12-3 or TRBV12-4 to TRBJ2-3; 8 bases agree with TRBD1. The CDR3 consists of 15 residues. Trimming at V came to 6 bases and at J to 4 bases, leaving 9 bases not matched to a gene. CDR3 sequence: CASRSTGDFADTQYF. DNA of the CDR3: TGTGCCAGCAGGTCGACAGGGGATTTTGCAGATACGCAGTATTTT.

The chain combines TRBV12-3 or TRBV12-4 with TRBJ2-7; 9 nucleotides line up with TRBD1. The trim removed 5 bases at V and 2 bases at J, leaving 4 bases unmatched. This CDR3 is built from 14 residues. CDR3 nucleotides: TGTGCCAGCAGTCCCGGGACAGGGCCCTACGAGCAGTACTTC. Amino acid sequence: CASSPGTGPYEQYF.

By sample fraction, this clonotype is medium-sized (0.01 to 0.1%). J is TRBJ2-3 and V is TRBV20-1, with 8 bases lining up with TRBD2. CDR3 size: 19 residues. CDR1 is DFQATT and CDR2 is SNEGSKA in the germline V gene (reference sequence). The trim removed 1 base at V and 2 bases at J, leaving 17 bases unmatched. CDR3 bases: TGCAGTGCTAGAGGTATGCCGGCGAGGGAGCGGGGGCCCACAGATACGCAGTATTTT. This translates into CSARGMPARERGPTDTQYF.

This clonotype came up many times. This chain links TRBV7-9 with TRBJ2-7; TRBD1 matches at 9 bases. Germline trimming cut 9 bases from V and 2 bases from J; bases unmatched to any gene: 11. This CDR3 has 15 amino acids. The germline CDR1 and CDR2 sequences are SEHNR and FQNEAQ (reference sequence). As DNA, the CDR3 is TGTGCCAGTACAATTTTGGGACAGGGAGCCTACGAGCAGTACTTC. Translating gives CASTILGQGAYEQYF.

This clonotype was counted many times. This rearrangement joins TRBV7-8 to TRBJ1-1; 7 bases line up with TRBD1. V trimming: 2 bases; J trimming: 7 bases; junction bases outside the gene matches: 10. This CDR3 is built from 15 residues. CDR1 and CDR2 from the germline V gene are SGHVS and FQNEAQ. CDR3 residues: CASSLTVMWTGEAFF. In DNA, the CDR3 is TGTGCCAGCAGCTTAACCGTGATGTGGACAGGTGAAGCTTTCTTT.

This clonotype was counted many times. The rearrangement joins TRBV6-1 to TRBJ1-3, with D perhaps TRBD1 (6 bases). Trimming shortened V by 6 bases and J by 4 bases, and 13 bases separated the two germline ends. CDR3 size: 14 residues. Germline V gene lookup returns CDR1 MNHNS and CDR2 SASEGT. The CDR3: CASSSGVSGNTIYF. CDR3 DNA: TGTGCCAGCAGCTCAGGGGTTTCGGGAAACACCATATATTTT.

Within the sample, this clonotype is medium-sized. This chain uses TRBV29-1 with TRBJ1-1; D is uncertain. This CDR3 comprises 13 residues. Germline CDR1 and CDR2: SQVTM and ANQGSEA. Trimming stripped 7 bases from V and 0 bases from J, with 12 bases between. This chain's CDR3 is CSADIGMNTEAFF. The CDR3 DNA follows: TGCAGCGCTGATATCGGGATGAACACTGAAGCTTTCTTT.

This clonotype came up many times. V is TRBV7-9 and J is TRBJ2-1, with D possibly called TRBD1 or TRBD2 (6 bases each). Germline CDR1 is SEHNR and CDR2 is FQNEAQ (reference sequence). The CDR3 has 15 residues. Trimming pared 6 bases from V and 3 bases from J, leaving 15 bases between. The CDR3 loop reads CASSSPGAHYNEQFF. DNA for the CDR3: TGTGCCAGCAGTTCTCCGGGGGCCCACTACAATGAGCAGTTCTTC. Drawing the rest from reference TRBV7-9 and TRBJ2-1, the complete variable domain is DTGVSQNPRHKITKRGQNVTFRCDPISEHNRLYWYRQTLGQGPEFLTYFQNEAQLEKSRLLSDRFSAERPKGSFSTLEIQRTEQGDSAMYLCASSSPGAHYNEQFFGPGTRLTVL.

By share of the sample, this clonotype is medium-sized (0.01 to 0.1%). V is TRBV4-2 and J is TRBJ2-1; perhaps TRBD2 as D (5 bases). V shed 1 base and J shed 2 bases, with 21 bases lying between them. The CDR3 contains 19 residues. Germline values: CDR1 LGHNA, CDR2 YNFKEQ. This chain's CDR3 is CASSQGVERDPLTYNEQFF. Here the CDR3 DNA reads TGTGCCAGCAGCCAAGGGGTAGAGAGGGATCCACTTACCTACAATGAGCAGTTCTTC.

This clonotype is medium-sized. The chain employs TRBV3-1 and TRBJ2-3, with TRBD2 matching over 8 bases. The V gene end was trimmed by 3 bases and the J gene end by 6 bases; junction bases not matched to a gene: 5. In germline, CDR1 is LGHDT, CDR2 YNNKEL (reference sequence). The CDR3 is 14 residues long. CDR3 sequence reads: CASSQTSVDDTQYF. For the CDR3, the DNA is TGTGCCAGCAGCCAGACTAGCGTTGACGATACGCAGTATTTT.

This clonotype has just a few counts. The CDR3 nucleotides read TGTGCCAGCAGCCAGAGCACTAGCGGGGGGCATGAGCAGTTCTTC. It codes for CASSQSTSGGHEQFF. The V call is TRBV3-1, the J call TRBJ2-1, with 12 nucleotides matching TRBD2. The CDR3 sequence is 15 residues long. Germline assignment: CDR1 LGHDT and CDR2 YNNKEL (reference sequence). V dropped 3 bases and J dropped 8; count of bases not matched to a gene: 5.

The chain combines TRBV14 with TRBJ2-3, with a weak D call TRBD2 (6 bases). Per the germline V gene, CDR1 is SGHDN and CDR2 is FVKESK. Trimming stripped 4 bases from V and 1 base from J, with 15 bases between. The CDR3 covers 16 residues. The CDR3 DNA reads as TGTGCCAGCAGCCCACTACTAGCTCTTGGCACAGATACGCAGTATTTT. It translates to CASSPLLALGTDTQYF.

V usage is TRBV20-1 and J usage is TRBJ1-6; no definite D call. The V end was cut by 3 bases, the J end by 1 base, with 10 bases between. The germline gives CDR1 DFQATT, CDR2 SNEGSKA (reference sequence). CDR3 size: 15 residues. CDR3 nucleotides: TGCAGTGCTAGGGAGGCTTGGTCCTATAATTCACCCCTCCACTTT. Encoded protein: CSAREAWSYNSPLHF.

This clonotype occurred many times. V and J are TRBV7-2 and TRBJ1-1; D perhaps matches TRBD1 (6 bases). Germline CDR1 SGHTA, CDR2 FQGNSA. The CDR3 sequence is 12 residues long. V lost 6 bases and J lost 8, with 13 bases in between. Written as DNA, the CDR3 is TGTGCCAGCAGTTTTGGGACATTCGAAGCTTTCTTT. Its translation: CASSFGTFEAFF.

This clonotype was recorded at least ten times. The chain joins TRBV27 to TRBJ1-2; 11 nucleotides agree with TRBD1. CDR3 length: 16 amino acids. Germline trimming cut 5 bases from V and 3 bases from J; bases unmatched to any gene: 8. The germline CDR1 and CDR2 sequences are MNHEY and SMNVEV (reference sequence). The CDR3 coding sequence is TGTGCCAGCAGTCCATCGCCGGGACAGGGGGACTATGGCTACACCTTC. Protein product: CASSPSPGQGDYGYTF.

This clonotype appeared many times. This chain links TRBV20-1 with TRBJ2-1; 8 bases fit TRBD2. This CDR3 spans 16 amino acids. V lost 1 base and J lost 7; bases outside the gene matches: 12. Germline lookup yields CDR1 DFQATT and CDR2 SNEGSKA (reference sequence). CDR3 region: CSARGRGLGLGNEQFF. For the CDR3, the DNA is TGCAGTGCTAGAGGCCGGGGACTAGGTTTGGGGAATGAGCAGTTCTTC.

Sample share makes this clonotype medium-sized (0.01 to 0.1%). The V call is TRBV3-1, the J call TRBJ2-7, with 8 bases aligning to TRBD1. The V segment lost 4 bases and the J segment 5 bases; nucleotides outside the gene matches: 7. This CDR3 is 14 amino acids long. Germline V gives CDR1 LGHDT, CDR2 YNNKEL (reference sequence). The DNA for the CDR3 is TGTGCCAGCAGCCCCCCCGGACAGGGCCACGAGCAGTACTTC. Its protein is CASSPPGQGHEQYF.